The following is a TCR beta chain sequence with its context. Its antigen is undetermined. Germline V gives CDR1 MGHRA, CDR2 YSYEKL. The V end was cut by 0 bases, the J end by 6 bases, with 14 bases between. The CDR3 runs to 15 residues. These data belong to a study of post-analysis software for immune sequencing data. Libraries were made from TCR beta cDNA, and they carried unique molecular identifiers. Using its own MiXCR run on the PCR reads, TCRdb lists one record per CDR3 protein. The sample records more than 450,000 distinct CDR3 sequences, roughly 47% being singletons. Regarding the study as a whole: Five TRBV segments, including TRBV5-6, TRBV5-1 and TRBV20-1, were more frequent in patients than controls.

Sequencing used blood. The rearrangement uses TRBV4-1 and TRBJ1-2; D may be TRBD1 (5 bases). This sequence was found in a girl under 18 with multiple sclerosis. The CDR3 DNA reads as TGCGCCAGCAGCCAAGATACAGCAGGGACCGATGGCTACACCTTC. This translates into CASSQDTAGTDGYTF.